These 21 T cell receptor beta chains originate from one sample sequenced in a study of cytomegalovirus exposure and HLA in healthy donors. The PCR had 60 Vbeta and 13 Jbeta primers. TCRdb's copy holds only in-frame clones and misses some; the assay was immunoSEQ multiplex PCR. In the table there are 150,000 to 200,000 clones, 60% to 80% of which are singletons. The sample comprised PBMCs. The origin of the receptors is a woman between 45 and 65 years old in good health and CMV-seropositive.

The chain links TRBV2 to TRBJ2-7; 9 bases match TRBD1. CDR3 length equals 14 residues. J gave up 3 bases and V 4 bases, and 4 bases lay outside the gene matches. CDR1 and CDR2 from the germline V gene are SNHLY and FYNNEI. CDR3 region: CASSAGTGFYEQYF. Here the CDR3 DNA reads TGTGCCAGCAGTGCCGGGACAGGGTTCTACGAGCAGTACTTC.

The rearrangement joins TRBV5-1 to TRBJ2-7, with D unclear. V lost 2 bases to trimming and J lost 3 bases, with 12 bases between them. CDR3 length: 14 amino acids. Germline values: CDR1 SGHRS, CDR2 YFSETQ. The CDR3 DNA is TGCGCCAGCAGCTTCCGTGGAGTGTACTACGAGCAGTACTTC. Its protein product is CASSFRGVYYEQYF. Based on the CDR3 plus reference TRBV5-1 and TRBJ2-7, the full variable domain is KAGVTQTPRYLIKTRGQQVTLSCSPISGHRSVSWYQQTPGQGLQFLFEYFSETQRNKGNFPGRFSGRQFSNSRSEMNVSTLELGDSALYLCASSFRGVYYEQYFGPGTRLTVT.

V and J are TRBV7-2 and TRBJ2-3, with D hard to call. Trimming stripped 3 bases from V and 3 bases from J, with 7 bases between. Germline CDR1 reads SGHTA; CDR2 reads FQGNSA. The CDR3 is made up of 13 amino acids. The CDR3 sequence: CASSLSRTDTQYF. For the CDR3, the DNA is TGTGCCAGCAGCTTGTCCCGTACAGATACGCAGTATTTT.

The chain recombines TRBV11-1 with TRBJ1-5, with D hard to call. CDR3 length: 13 residues. Germline values: CDR1 SGHAT, CDR2 FQDESV (reference sequence). The germline V and J ends were trimmed by 4 bases and 4 bases, with 8 bases remaining between them. The CDR3 sequence is CASSSTVNQPQHF. Written as DNA, the CDR3 is TGTGCCAGCAGCTCAACAGTAAATCAGCCCCAGCATTTT.

V usage is TRBV30 and J usage is TRBJ2-1; 8 bases align to TRBD2. Looked up from germline, CDR1 is GTSNPN and CDR2 is SVGIG (reference sequence). V lost 6 bases to trimming and J lost 5 bases; unmatched junction nucleotides: 9. CDR3 size: 14 residues. CDR3 DNA: TGTGCCTGTAACCGGGCCGGGGGGGACAATGAGCAGTTCTTC. Translating gives CACNRAGGDNEQFF.

The chain is built from TRBV29-1 and TRBJ2-1, with 10 bases matching TRBD1. The trim removed 3 bases at V and 6 bases at J, leaving 2 bases unmatched. The CDR3 spans 13 residues. CDR1 SQVTM and CDR2 ANQGSEA come from the germline V gene. DNA for the CDR3: TGCAGCGTTGAGGGGACAGGGGTCAATGAGCAGTTCTTC. This sequence encodes CSVEGTGVNEQFF.

The J gene is TRBJ2-1, the V gene TRBV4-3, with 9 nucleotides matching TRBD2. With V trimmed by 0 bases and J by 2 bases, 8 bases remained unmatched. In germline, CDR1 is LGHNA, CDR2 YSLEER. The CDR3 is 18 residues long. CDR3 residues: CASSQERLRGGAYNEQFF. The CDR3 DNA follows: TGCGCCAGCAGCCAAGAAAGGTTGCGCGGGGGGGCCTACAATGAGCAGTTCTTC.

This sequence joins TRBV5-1 and TRBJ2-7; 9 bases match TRBD1. Per the germline V gene, CDR1 is SGHRS and CDR2 is YFSETQ. V trimming: 4 bases; J trimming: 3 bases; junction bases outside the gene matches: 11. The CDR3 is made up of 16 amino acids. The CDR3 nucleotides are TGCGCCAGCAGCACCGGAACCGGGACAGGGATCTACGAGCAGTACTTC. Its protein product is CASSTGTGTGIYEQYF.

This clone has just a few counts. This chain links TRBV28 with TRBJ1-5; 10 bases agree with TRBD1. The J segment lost 0 bases and the V segment lost 6 bases, leaving 8 bases of the junction unmatched. Germline-derived CDR1 and CDR2 are MDHEN and SYDVKM. The CDR3 spans 17 residues. The DNA of the CDR3 is TGTGCCAGCAGAACTGGGACAGGGGTTTATAGCAATCAGCCCCAGCATTTT. Its translation: CASRTGTGVYSNQPQHF.

The chain has TRBV7-8 and TRBJ2-1; possibly TRBD1 for D (5 bases). The germline V gene encodes CDR1 SGHVS and CDR2 FQNEAQ. V was trimmed by 3 bases and J by 0 bases, leaving 9 bases between them. CDR3 length: 15 amino acids. This CDR3 reads CASSFYRSSYNEQFF. CDR3 nucleotides: TGTGCCAGCAGCTTTTACAGGAGCTCCTACAATGAGCAGTTCTTC.

The chain employs TRBV19 and TRBJ2-1; weak D call: TRBD1 (8 bases). The CDR3 covers 15 residues. Germline V gene sequence: CDR1 LNHDA, CDR2 SQIVND (reference sequence). V lost 10 bases to trimming and J lost 6 bases, with 22 bases between them. The CDR3 DNA reads TGTGCCACCCGAGACAGGGGAGGGACTACCAATGAGCAGTTCTTC. As protein: CATRDRGGTTNEQFF. The entire variable domain, with the rest obtained from reference TRBV19 and TRBJ2-1, is as follows: DGGITQSPKYLFRKEGQNVTLSCEQNLNHDAMYWYRQDPGQGLRLIYYSQIVNDFQKGDIAEGYSVSREKKESFPLTVTSAQKNPTAFYLCATRDRGGTTNEQFFGPGTRLTVL.

This sequence joins TRBV4-1 and TRBJ2-7, with TRBD2 identical over 11 bases. CDR1 is MGHRA, CDR2 YSYEKL, per germline. The CDR3 totals 21 residues. The ends lost 1 base at V and 2 bases at J; junction bases unmatched: 19. The CDR3 nucleotides read TGCGCCAGCAGCCAAGCCCTTGGGATGCTAGCGGGAGGCCTCCCAACCTACGAGCAGTACTTC. It codes for CASSQALGMLAGGLPTYEQYF.

As DNA, the CDR3 is TGTGCCAGCAGCGGAGTGAACACTGAAGCTTTCTTT. This gives the protein CASSGVNTEAFF. This sequence joins TRBV9 and TRBJ1-1; no clear D. V lost 3 bases and J lost 0, with 3 bases in between. CDR1 is SGDLS, CDR2 YYNGEE, per germline. The CDR3 extends over 12 amino acids.

The chain has TRBV29-1 and TRBJ1-4, with D perhaps matching TRBD1 (5 bases). V was pared by 3 bases and J by 4 bases, with 9 bases between. The CDR3 runs to 13 residues. CDR1 is SQVTM, CDR2 ANQGSEA, per germline. CDR3: CSVDGGDNEKLFF. The CDR3 DNA is TGCAGCGTTGATGGAGGGGATAATGAAAAACTGTTTTTT.

The chain links TRBV19 to TRBJ2-7, with D tentatively TRBD2 (5 bases). Trimming pared 2 bases from V and 2 bases from J, leaving 13 bases between. The germline V gene has CDR1 LNHDA and CDR2 SQIVND (reference sequence). This CDR3 has 15 residues. CDR3 DNA: TGTGCCAGTAGTATAACGAGCGGAGCGACCTACGAGCAGTACTTC. This gives the protein CASSITSGATYEQYF.

V and J are TRBV2 and TRBJ2-5; D ambiguous. The length of the CDR3 is 15 residues. Per the germline V gene, CDR1 is SNHLY and CDR2 is FYNNEI. Trimming left V 4 bases short and J 6 bases short, with 18 bases between. CDR3: CASSGAAGGLKTQYF. CDR3 coding DNA: TGTGCCAGCAGTGGGGCAGCCGGTGGATTAAAGACCCAGTACTTC.

This clone was counted a few times. This sequence joins TRBV2 and TRBJ1-4; tentative D call: TRBD1 (6 bases). The V and J ends lost 3 bases and 6 bases respectively, with 20 bases between them. CDR3 size: 17 residues. CDR1 is SNHLY, CDR2 FYNNEI, per germline. The DNA of the CDR3 is TGTGCCAGCAGTGACTTAGTACAGGCAGGGGTTCATGAAAAACTGTTTTTT. It yields the protein CASSDLVQAGVHEKLFF.

This chain links TRBV6-1 with TRBJ1-2; D possibly corresponds to TRBD1 (6 bases). This CDR3 region has 17 residues. Trimming left V 6 bases short and J 1 base short, with 21 bases between. Germline CDR1 is MNHNS and CDR2 is SASEGT. CDR3 region: CASREYGGRGFNYGYTF. DNA for the CDR3: TGTGCCAGCAGGGAATATGGTGGCAGGGGCTTTAACTATGGCTACACCTTC.

The chain joins TRBV27 to TRBJ2-5, with D possibly TRBD1 on 6 matching bases. The V and J ends lost 2 bases and 5 bases respectively, with 9 bases between them. Germline values: CDR1 MNHEY, CDR2 SMNVEV (reference sequence). This CDR3 region has 13 residues. The CDR3 spells CASSLVQGETQYF. The CDR3, as DNA: TGTGCCAGCAGTTTAGTCCAGGGGGAGACCCAGTACTTC.

CDR3 sequence: CASSQDGTEGNIQYF. In nucleotides, the CDR3 is TGCGCCAGCAGCCAAGATGGGACAGAGGGAAACATTCAGTACTTC. The rearrangement uses TRBV4-1 and TRBJ2-4; 7 bases map to TRBD1. V gave up 0 bases and J gave up 6 bases; unmatched junction bases: 5. The CDR3 consists of 15 residues. Germline CDR1 reads MGHRA; CDR2 reads YSYEKL.

Concerning this clone itself: The sample contains more than one DNA sequence encoding this CDR3. The J gene is TRBJ1-3, the V gene TRBV18; TRBD1 agrees at 7 bases. Germline values: CDR1 KGHSH, CDR2 LQKENI. CDR3 size: 14 residues. Germline trimming cut 2 bases from V and 2 bases from J; bases unmatched to any gene: 0. CDR3: CASSPGTAGNTIYF. The CDR3 DNA sequence: TGTGCCAGCTCACCAGGGACAGCTGGAAACACCATATATTTT.